Listed below are T cell receptor beta chains from one sample, sequenced in a study of CD8 T cells in ankylosing spondylitis. MiXCR was run by TCRdb on the 5' RACE reads, yielding one entry per CDR3 protein. This table holds 200,000 to 250,000 distinct CDR3 sequences, 7% to 10% found once. The sequencing input was blood, either unsorted or a sorted T cell fraction (not recorded which). The receptor set was obtained from a female donor with ankylosing spondylitis or in good health (not recorded which). Each CDR3 is given with its conserved first and last residue. The D gene is left open where the match is weak. Rows may omit the clone size; those that give it use once, few, many or a size class.

J,size,D,V,CDR3,DNA
TRBJ2-1,.,.,TRBV7-6,CAGSPSGLNSYNEQFF,TGTGCCGGCAGCCCCTCGGGACTGAATTCCTACAATGAGCAGTTCTTC
TRBJ1-2,few,TRBD1,TRBV4-3,CASSLGGQPYGYTF,TGCGCCAGCAGCCTCGGGGGACAGCCCTATGGCTACACCTTC
TRBJ2-1,few,.,TRBV30,CAWSGGRNNEQFF,TGTGCCTGGAGTGGCGGACGGAACAATGAGCAGTTCTTC
TRBJ2-7,many,.,TRBV29-1,CSVNEGYEQYF,TGCAGCGTTAATGAGGGCTACGAGCAGTACTTC
TRBJ2-3,many,.,TRBV5-1,CASSWTATDTQYF,TGCGCCAGCAGCTGGACAGCCACAGATACGCAGTATTTT
TRBJ2-2,many,.,TRBV7-8,CASSLLTGLNTGELFF,TGTGCCAGCAGCTTATTGACGGGACTGAACACCGGGGAGCTGTTTTTT
TRBJ2-1,many,.,TRBV7-2,CASSPRVGGGVYNEQFF,TGTGCCAGCAGCCCTCGGGTAGGGGGAGGGGTCTACAATGAGCAGTTCTTC
TRBJ2-1,many,TRBD2,TRBV12-3/TRBV12-4,CASRPSGSRYEQFF,TGTGCCAGCAGACCCAGCGGGAGTAGGTATGAGCAGTTCTTC
TRBJ1-6,many,TRBD1,TRBV15,CATSRDRTSSYNSPLHF,TGTGCCACCAGCAGGGACAGGACGAGCTCCTATAATTCACCCCTCCACTTT
TRBJ2-1,.,.,TRBV7-8,CASSLAPGRQFF,TGTGCCAGCAGCTTAGCGCCAGGCCGGCAGTTCTTC
TRBJ2-7,many,.,TRBV29-1,CSVNTVSREQYF,TGCAGCGTTAACACCGTTTCGCGCGAGCAGTACTTC
TRBJ2-1,many,.,TRBV12-3/TRBV12-4,CASSFHFQEGEQFF,TGTGCCAGCAGTTTCCACTTTCAGGAGGGTGAGCAGTTCTTC
TRBJ2-5,many,.,TRBV30,CAWSVDRRETQYF,TGTGCCTGGAGTGTAGACAGGAGGGAGACCCAGTACTTC
TRBJ1-5,many,.,TRBV29-1,CSVEVGNQPQHF,TGCAGCGTTGAGGTGGGCAATCAGCCCCAGCATTTT
TRBJ2-1,.,.,TRBV21-1,CVSSKREGSGNEQFF,TGTGTCAGCAGCAAAAGAGAGGGAAGCGGCAATGAGCAGTTCTTC
TRBJ2-1,once,.,TRBV4-2,CASSPGIISYNEQFF,TGTGCCAGCAGCCCGGGGATAATCTCCTACAATGAGCAGTTCTTC
TRBJ2-6,.,.,TRBV5-1,CASSLGQLGANVLTF,TGCGCCAGCAGCTTGGGACAGTTAGGGGCCAACGTCCTGACTTTC
TRBJ2-7,many,TRBD1,TRBV9,CASSHGTGGGYEQYF,TGTGCCAGCAGCCACGGGACAGGGGGCGGTTACGAGCAGTACTTC
TRBJ2-3,many,.,TRBV3-1,CASSPKSPDTQYF,TGTGCCAGCAGCCCCAAGAGCCCAGATACGCAGTATTTT
TRBJ2-1,many,TRBD2,TRBV15,CATSRDLTGLAGNEQFF,TGTGCCACCAGCAGAGATCTTACGGGACTAGCAGGGAATGAGCAGTTCTTC
TRBJ2-7,many,.,TRBV7-2,CASSSPIDYEQYF,TGTGCCAGCAGCTCTCCGATTGACTACGAGCAGTACTTC
TRBJ1-1,.,.,TRBV7-2,CASSPAPGTEAFF,TGTGCCAGCAGCCCCGCCCCGGGCACTGAAGCTTTCTTT
TRBJ2-3,many,TRBD2,TRBV5-1,CASSSSLAGLSDTQYF,TGCGCCAGCAGTTCTTCACTAGCGGGACTGTCAGATACGCAGTATTTT
TRBJ2-6,many,TRBD1,TRBV11-1,CASSLGPSGTGAPGANVLTF,TGTGCCAGCAGCTTAGGACCGTCCGGGACAGGGGCTCCAGGGGCCAACGTCCTGACTTTC
TRBJ2-3,many,.,TRBV20-1,CSAYGLIGDTQYF,TGCAGTGCCTACGGGCTGATCGGCGATACGCAGTATTTT
TRBJ2-5,many,.,TRBV12-5,CASGLLTGQETQYF,TGTGCTAGTGGTTTGCTAACAGGCCAAGAGACCCAGTACTTC
TRBJ2-2,few,.,TRBV7-2,CASSLYGELFF,TGTGCCAGCAGCTTATACGGGGAGCTGTTTTTT
TRBJ2-2,many,TRBD2,TRBV20-1,CSAMAGGLGGELFF,TGCAGTGCTATGGCGGGAGGGCTAGGCGGGGAGCTGTTTTTT
TRBJ2-1,many,.,TRBV14,CASSYLWRGSGAYNEQFF,TGTGCCAGCAGCTACCTCTGGAGGGGTAGCGGAGCCTACAATGAGCAGTTCTTC
TRBJ2-3,many,TRBD2,TRBV30,CAWDLAGSTDTQYF,TGTGCCTGGGATCTAGCGGGCTCCACAGATACGCAGTATTTT
TRBJ1-5,.,.,TRBV7-2,CASSPGSLNQPQHF,TGTGCCAGCAGCCCAGGGAGTCTTAATCAGCCCCAGCATTTT
TRBJ2-1,.,.,TRBV4-3,CASSQSARVGFSGQFF,TGCGCCAGCAGCCAAAGTGCGCGGGTTGGCTTTTCGGGGCAGTTCTTC
TRBJ2-5,many,TRBD2,TRBV18,CASSTGGGETQYF,TGTGCCAGCTCAACGGGAGGCGGAGAGACCCAGTACTTC
TRBJ2-7,many,.,TRBV5-1,CASSLDYYEQYF,TGCGCCAGCAGCTTGGACTATTACGAGCAGTACTTC
TRBJ2-7,many,TRBD1,TRBV12-3/TRBV12-4,CASNLSGTGDIPYEQYF,TGTGCCAGCAACCTGAGTGGGACAGGCGATATACCCTACGAGCAGTACTTC
TRBJ2-5,few,.,TRBV6-5,CASSYRGRSGETQYF,TGTGCCAGCAGTTACCGGGGTAGGAGTGGCGAGACCCAGTACTTC
TRBJ2-7,many,.,TRBV20-1,CSGETGSYEQYF,TGCAGTGGAGAGACTGGGTCCTACGAGCAGTACTTC
TRBJ2-1,.,.,TRBV23-1,CASSPPRQSNVNEQFF,TGCGCCAGCAGTCCCCCTCGCCAATCCAATGTCAATGAGCAGTTCTTC
TRBJ2-5,.,.,TRBV27,CASSLWQGPQETQYF,TGTGCCAGCAGTTTATGGCAGGGCCCCCAAGAGACCCAGTACTTC
TRBJ2-2,many,.,TRBV4-1,CASRQIADRNTGELFF,TGCGCCAGCAGACAAATAGCAGATAGGAACACCGGGGAGCTGTTTTTT
TRBJ2-5,many,.,TRBV24-1,CATSDPAGGEQETQYF,TGTGCCACCAGTGATCCCGCAGGGGGGGAGCAAGAGACCCAGTACTTC
TRBJ2-3,.,.,TRBV7-2,CASSSSWDTQYF,TGTGCCAGCAGTTCCAGCTGGGATACGCAGTATTTT
TRBJ2-5,many,.,TRBV29-1,CSPRFGETQYF,TGCAGCCCCCGGTTCGGAGAGACCCAGTACTTC
TRBJ1-6,few,.,TRBV5-4,CASSARREVYNSPLHF,TGTGCCAGCAGCGCCAGACGGGAGGTCTATAATTCACCCCTCCACTTT
TRBJ1-1,many,.,TRBV12-5,CASSGMVTEAFF,TGTGCTAGCTCCGGAATGGTCACTGAAGCTTTCTTT
TRBJ2-3,few,.,TRBV7-6,CASSAYRATTDTQYF,TGTGCCAGCAGCGCCTACAGGGCAACTACAGATACGCAGTATTTT
TRBJ2-1,many,.,TRBV29-1,CSAEPGLLYNEQFF,TGCAGCGCAGAACCGGGACTGCTTTACAATGAGCAGTTCTTC
TRBJ2-3,many,TRBD1,TRBV6-1,CASSRTGSSTDTQYF,TGTGCCAGCAGTAGGACAGGGTCTAGCACAGATACGCAGTATTTT
TRBJ2-5,many,.,TRBV20-1,CSASSSGRQETQYF,TGCAGTGCTAGTTCAAGCGGCCGCCAAGAGACCCAGTACTTC
TRBJ1-1,many,.,TRBV20-1,CSAPSGTAGGTLSGVFTEAFF,TGCAGTGCTCCCTCGGGCACCGCGGGCGGCACGCTAAGTGGGGTGTTCACTGAAGCTTTCTTT
TRBJ2-1,.,.,TRBV5-1,CASSLRVEGRNEQFF,TGCGCCAGCAGCTTGCGGGTCGAGGGGAGGAATGAGCAGTTCTTC
TRBJ2-3,few,.,TRBV15,CATSSATDTQYF,TGTGCCACCAGCAGCGCTACAGATACGCAGTATTTT
TRBJ1-1,many,.,TRBV11-3,CASSLDKVSEAFF,TGTGCCAGCAGCTTAGATAAGGTCTCTGAAGCTTTCTTT
TRBJ2-2,many,.,TRBV28,CASTITGINTGELFF,TGTGCCAGCACAATTACAGGGATAAACACCGGGGAGCTGTTTTTT
TRBJ2-3,many,.,TRBV12-3/TRBV12-4,CASSPARIDTQYF,TGTGCCAGCAGCCCAGCTAGAATAGATACGCAGTATTTT
TRBJ2-1,few,TRBD2,TRBV7-9,CASSLVGRAGNEQFF,TGTGCCAGCAGCTTAGTTGGGAGGGCCGGCAATGAGCAGTTCTTC
TRBJ2-5,many,.,TRBV5-1,CASGGSGTVETQYF,TGCGCCAGCGGCGGATCCGGGACGGTAGAGACCCAGTACTTC